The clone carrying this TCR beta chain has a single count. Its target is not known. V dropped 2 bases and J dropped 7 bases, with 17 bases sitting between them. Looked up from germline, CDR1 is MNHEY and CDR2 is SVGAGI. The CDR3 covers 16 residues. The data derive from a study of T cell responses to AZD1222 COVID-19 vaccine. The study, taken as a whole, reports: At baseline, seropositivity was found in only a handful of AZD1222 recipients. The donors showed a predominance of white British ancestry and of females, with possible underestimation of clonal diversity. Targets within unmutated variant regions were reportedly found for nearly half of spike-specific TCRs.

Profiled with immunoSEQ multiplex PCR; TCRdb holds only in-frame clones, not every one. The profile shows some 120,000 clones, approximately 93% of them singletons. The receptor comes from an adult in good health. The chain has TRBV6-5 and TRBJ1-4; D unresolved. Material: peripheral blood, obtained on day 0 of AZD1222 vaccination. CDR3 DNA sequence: TGTGCCAGCAGTTACAGGCGCTTCCTTGGGAGTGAAAAACTGTTTTTT. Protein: CASSYRRFLGSEKLFF.